The clone carrying this T cell receptor (beta chain) was counted a single time. Clones were read by immunoSEQ multiplex PCR, and TCRdb kept only the in-frame ones, dropping some. Here the sample spans around 180,000 clones, 90% being singletons. V shed 0 bases and J shed 1 base, with 6 bases lying between them. This CDR3 contains 14 residues. The germline gives CDR1 LNHNV, CDR2 YYDKDF (reference sequence). The sample comes from a study of T cell responses to AZD1222 COVID-19 vaccine. The sequences come from peripheral blood, collected on day 0 of AZD1222 vaccination. V usage is TRBV15 and J usage is TRBJ1-1; a possible D gene is TRBD1 (6 bases). This TCR derives from an adult in good health. CDR3 nucleotide sequence: TGTGCCACCAGCAGAGAACAGGGGAACACTGAAGCTTTCTTT. As protein: CATSREQGNTEAFF.